This passage covers 10 T cell receptor beta chains from one sample sequenced in a study of OX40 agonist ivuxolimab in advanced cancers. Some clones are missing from TCRdb's copy, which holds only in-frame ones; the method was immunoSEQ multiplex PCR. The sample lists around 53,000 clones; about four fifths were seen once. Sequencing was performed on CD4+ or CD8+ T cells sorted from blood, taken in a trial of the OX40 agonist ivuxolimab. Source of these receptors: an adult with an advanced solid tumor such as melanoma, head and neck, liver or kidney cancer.

The gene calls are TRBV18 and TRBJ2-7, with TRBD2 matching 7 bases. Germline CDR1 KGHSH, CDR2 LQKENI. The V segment lost 6 bases and the J segment 2 bases; nucleotides outside the gene matches: 10. This CDR3 is 15 amino acids long. CDR3 protein: CASSPVSGITYEQYF. The CDR3 nucleotides are TGTGCCAGCTCGCCCGTGAGCGGGATTACCTACGAGCAGTACTTC.

This clone rates as medium-sized. V gene TRBV7-3 combines with J gene TRBJ2-3, with no clear D. The CDR3 is 14 residues long. Germline V gene sequence: CDR1 SGHTA, CDR2 FQGTGA. V dropped 1 base and J dropped 4 bases, with 9 bases sitting between them. The CDR3 DNA is TGTGCCAGCAGCTTAATTTCACCGCCAGATACGCAGTATTTT. Its translation is CASSLISPPDTQYF.

This clone was seen only once. V gene TRBV7-2 combines with J gene TRBJ1-4; tentative D call: TRBD1 (6 bases). V lost 0 bases, J lost 10 bases, and 9 bases lay in between. The length of the CDR3 is 13 residues. The germline gives CDR1 SGHTA, CDR2 FQGNSA. This chain's CDR3 is CASSLAQGRKLFF. The CDR3 DNA is TGTGCCAGCAGCTTAGCGCAGGGGCGAAAACTGTTTTTT.

This rearrangement joins TRBV28 to TRBJ2-1, with TRBD1 matching over 9 bases. The CDR3 is 15 amino acids. V shed 6 bases and J 6 bases; nucleotides not matched to a gene: 9. CDR1 MDHEN and CDR2 SYDVKM come from the germline V gene. The CDR3 reads CASRIRDRVSNEQFF. The CDR3 DNA follows: TGTGCCAGCAGGATCCGGGACAGGGTTAGCAATGAGCAGTTCTTC.

This clone occurred once. This chain links TRBV6-1 with TRBJ1-5; TRBD1 agrees at 10 bases. CDR1 is MNHNS, CDR2 SASEGT, per germline. Trimming took 4 bases from V and 6 from J; bases not matched to a gene: 18. The CDR3 consists of 19 residues. The CDR3 here is CASSGRQGARGMRSQPQHF. The CDR3 DNA reads TGTGCCAGCAGTGGGAGACAGGGGGCGAGAGGTATGAGAAGTCAGCCCCAGCATTTT.

For this clone: The junction does not match germline at one end; this may be a read error. This chain joins TRBV10-2 and TRBJ2-7, with 9 bases that match TRBD1. The CDR3 has 16 amino acids. The germline V gene encodes CDR1 WSHSY and CDR2 SAAADI. This chain's CDR3 is CASSTSGTGISYEQYF. CDR3 DNA: TGTGCCAGCAGTACGTCCGGGACAGGGATATCCTACGAGCAGTACTTC.

This CDR3 is CASSFSYVGEQYF. CDR3 DNA: TGTGCCAGCAGCTTTTCTTACGTTGGCGAGCAGTACTTC. This chain uses TRBV5-5 with TRBJ2-7; D is uncertain. The ends were cut back, 2 bases at V and 6 bases at J, with 12 bases in the middle. Germline V gives CDR1 SGHKS, CDR2 YYEKEE (reference sequence). The CDR3 is 13 residues long.

This clone was found once. The rearrangement joins TRBV6-1 to TRBJ2-1; D might be TRBD2 (6 bases). Germline assignment: CDR1 MNHNS and CDR2 SASEGT. The CDR3 is 14 residues long. V was clipped by 3 bases and J by 3 bases, with 9 bases between them. CDR3 residues: CASSDSGGYNEQFF. For the CDR3, the DNA is TGTGCCAGCAGTGATAGCGGAGGCTACAATGAGCAGTTCTTC.

The V call is TRBV7-9, the J call TRBJ2-1; weak D call: TRBD2 (6 bases). V lost 5 bases and J lost 8, with 10 bases in between. The CDR3 consists of 12 residues. The germline V gene encodes CDR1 SEHNR and CDR2 FQNEAQ (reference sequence). The CDR3 is CASSEGLYEQFF. The CDR3 DNA is TGTGCCAGCAGCGAGGGACTGTATGAGCAGTTCTTC. The complete variable domain, with remaining parts taken from reference TRBV7-9 and TRBJ2-1, reads DTGVSQNPRHKITKRGQNVTFRCDPISEHNRLYWYRQTLGQGPEFLTYFQNEAQLEKSRLLSDRFSAERPKGSFSTLEIQRTEQGDSAMYLCASSEGLYEQFFGPGTRLTVL.

V usage is TRBV15 and J usage is TRBJ1-5, with a weak D call TRBD1 (5 bases). The germline V and J ends were trimmed by 0 bases and 2 bases, with 11 bases remaining between them. This CDR3 contains 16 residues. Germline CDR1 reads LNHNV; CDR2 reads YYDKDF (reference sequence). The CDR3 DNA reads as TGTGCCACCAGCAGAGATCGACAGAGTCGCAATCAGCCCCAGCATTTT. Translated, it gives CATSRDRQSRNQPQHF.